Listed here are 8 T cell receptor beta chains from one sample, sequenced in a study of CD8 T cells in ankylosing spondylitis. What these receptors recognize is not known. TCRdb reanalysed the 5' RACE reads using MiXCR and keeps one entry per CDR3 protein. The data show fewer than 450,000 distinct CDR3 sequences, with roughly 18% seen just once and approximately 1% held by the top ten. Study outcomes and limitations: There was a TCR beta motif, made of eight highly homologous variants, that appeared characteristic of ankylosing spondylitis blood.

The specimen was blood, either unsorted or a sorted T cell fraction (not recorded which). These receptors came from a male donor with ankylosing spondylitis.

The V call is TRBV21-1, the J call TRBJ1-6. TRBV21-1 is a pseudogene. There are 14 residues in the CDR3. Written as DNA, the CDR3 is TGTGCCAGCAAAATCAGGATTCTCCATTCACCCCTCCACTTT. Its protein is CASKIRILHSPLHF.

This clonotype occurred many times. The gene calls are TRBV12-3 or TRBV12-4 and TRBJ1-2; D might be TRBD1 (5 bases). V lost 6 bases, J lost 4 bases, and 12 bases lay in between. The CDR3 runs to 13 residues. The CDR3 DNA sequence: TGTGCCAGCAGCTTGGGACTGATCTATGGCTACACCTTC. This gives the protein CASSLGLIYGYTF.

This clonotype showed up just once. The chain is built from TRBV7-3 and TRBJ2-1; D call uncertain. The CDR3 extends over 15 amino acids. The germline gives CDR1 SGHTA, CDR2 FQGTGA. Trimming stripped 5 bases from V and 5 bases from J, with 16 bases between. DNA of the CDR3: TGTGCCAGCAGCCAAAGACCGACGGTACACAATGAGCAGTTCTTC. Encoded protein: CASSQRPTVHNEQFF.

This clonotype was seen a handful of times. J is TRBJ2-3 and V is TRBV20-1; D remains unclear. Germline CDR1 reads DFQATT; CDR2 reads SNEGSKA (reference sequence). This CDR3 is built from 13 residues. Deletions cut 0 bases from V and 3 bases from J, with 7 bases between. CDR3: CSAREPNTDTQYF. The CDR3 DNA reads as TGCAGTGCTAGAGAACCCAATACAGATACGCAGTATTTT.

This chain links TRBV7-9 with TRBJ2-2; D is uncertain. The CDR3 length is 13 residues. Trimming shortened V by 5 bases and J by 6 bases, and 10 bases separated the two germline ends. CDR1 is SEHNR, CDR2 FQNEAQ, per germline (reference sequence). CDR3 in amino acids: CASSPDGPGELFF. The CDR3 DNA follows: TGTGCCAGCAGCCCAGATGGTCCCGGGGAGCTGTTTTTT.

The V and J genes are TRBV5-1 and TRBJ2-7; D possibly uses TRBD1 or TRBD2 (5 bases each). The CDR3 extends over 20 amino acids. Trimming pared 1 base from V and 3 bases from J, leaving 29 bases between. Germline V CDR1 and CDR2: SGHRS, YFSETQ. For the CDR3, the DNA is TGCGCCAGCAGCTTGCCCTTGGAGAGGGTAGGGGACCCTAGTCTCTACGAGCAGTACTTC. Its translation is CASSLPLERVGDPSLYEQYF.

This chain connects TRBV20-1 to TRBJ1-1, with D hard to call. V lost 2 bases to trimming and J lost 0 bases, with 10 bases between them. CDR1 DFQATT and CDR2 SNEGSKA come from the germline V gene (reference sequence). This CDR3 has 14 residues. The CDR3 region is CSARLLSMNTEAFF. CDR3 nucleotide sequence: TGCAGTGCTAGACTACTGAGCATGAACACTGAAGCTTTCTTT.

This clonotype appeared a few times. The chain uses TRBV12-3 or TRBV12-4 and TRBJ2-3, with D uncertain. Trimming left V 1 base short and J 3 bases short, with 8 bases between. CDR3 length: 14 amino acids. The CDR3 DNA sequence: TGTGCCAGCAGTTTAGTTCGAGCTACAGATACGCAGTATTTT. This encodes CASSLVRATDTQYF.